The sequence of this T cell receptor (beta chain) was determined in a study of cytomegalovirus exposure and HLA in healthy donors. General study findings and limits: Analysis was carried out at a later point, and it linked a missense DCLRE1C variant to TCR beta V- and J-gene trimming. CMV serostatus was the only immune exposure information that was available. The study designated about 160 TCR beta chains cytomegalovirus-associated.

In germline, CDR1 is MNHEY, CDR2 SVGAGI. This CDR3 is built from 13 residues. Vbeta (60) and Jbeta (13) primers were used in the PCR. The data were produced by immunoSEQ multiplex PCR, yet TCRdb's version contains in-frame clones alone and is incomplete. The table includes under 300,000 clones, 85% to 95% detected once. This clone appeared a few times. The antigen is undetermined. The junction and the germline gene differ at one end; a read error may be behind it. This TCR came from a girl under 10 years old in good health and CMV-seronegative. Specimen: PBMCs. The V call is TRBV6-5, the J call TRBJ1-6; D not resolved. CDR3 nucleotide sequence: TGTGCCATCAGTGAGTCTTATAATTCACCCCTCCACTTT. Protein: CAISESYNSPLHF.